The 25 T cell receptor beta chains presented below share a single source sample, sequenced in a study of blood T cell repertoires in COVID-19. The data were produced by immunoSEQ multiplex PCR, yet TCRdb's version contains in-frame clones alone and is incomplete. Found here are 290,000 or so clones, around 90% of them singletons; the top ten hold roughly 2.3%. Source material: peripheral blood. These receptors all stem from a young man with active or convalescent COVID-19.

This clone appeared once. The CDR3 here is CASSPLLAYGYTF. The CDR3 region has the DNA TGTGCCAGTAGTCCGCTCTTAGCCTATGGCTACACCTTC. V is TRBV19 and J is TRBJ1-2; D not certain. V was cut by 5 bases and J by 4 bases, with 11 bases left in between. CDR1 is LNHDA and CDR2 is SQIVND in the germline V gene (reference sequence). The CDR3 spans 13 residues.

V is TRBV11-1 and J is TRBJ2-7; D possibly corresponds to TRBD1 (5 bases). V was pared by 5 bases and J by 6 bases, with 14 bases between. Germline CDR1 is SGHAT and CDR2 is FQDESV (reference sequence). The CDR3 runs to 13 residues. CDR3 sequence: CASSQDIGFEQYF. CDR3 in DNA: TGTGCCAGCAGCCAGGACATTGGTTTCGAGCAGTACTTC.

This clone was observed a few times. The chain employs TRBV5-4 and TRBJ2-7; 7 nucleotides match TRBD1. This CDR3 comprises 15 residues. V dropped 4 bases and J dropped 0; count of bases not matched to a gene: 7. Germline values: CDR1 SGHNT, CDR2 YYREEE (reference sequence). The CDR3 reads CASSPGTVTSYEQYF. The CDR3 region has the DNA TGTGCCAGCAGCCCCGGGACAGTGACCTCCTACGAGCAGTACTTC.

The genes are TRBV19 and TRBJ2-3; maybe TRBD2 (7 bases). Per germline, CDR1 LNHDA and CDR2 SQIVND (reference sequence). There are 13 residues in the CDR3. Trimming took 8 bases from V and 6 from J, leaving 15 bases between them. Here the CDR3 reads CASGAGAGDTQYF. The CDR3 DNA follows: TGTGCCAGTGGGGCGGGGGCCGGGGATACGCAGTATTTT.

The CDR3 nucleotides read TGTGCCAGCAGCCCACCTAGCGGGGAGCTGTTTTTT. It is translated as CASSPPSGELFF. The chain links TRBV7-3 to TRBJ2-2, with D hard to call. This CDR3 spans 12 amino acids. The V gene's germline CDR1 is SGHTA and CDR2 FQGTGA. The V end lost 5 bases, the J end lost 7 bases, and 8 bases lay between the germline ends.

CDR3 DNA: TGTGCCAGCAGCTGGGGGACAGGGACTGCTCGGGGATACGAGACCCAGTACTTC. Amino acid sequence: CASSWGTGTARGYETQYF. The gene calls are TRBV11-2 and TRBJ2-5; TRBD1 matches at 9 bases. The J segment lost 5 bases and the V segment lost 4 bases, leaving 17 bases of the junction unmatched. This CDR3 has 18 amino acids. Germline V lookup: CDR1 SGHAT, CDR2 FQNNGV.

The CDR3 DNA reads TGTGCCAGCAGCTTAGGGATGGGACAGGGGACTGAAGCTTTCTTT. Translated: CASSLGMGQGTEAFF. V gene TRBV7-9 combines with J gene TRBJ1-1; 10 bases agree with TRBD1. CDR1 is SEHNR and CDR2 is FQNEAQ in the germline V gene (reference sequence). Trimming took 1 base from V and 5 from J; bases not matched to a gene: 4. There are 15 residues in the CDR3.

This chain uses TRBV19 with TRBJ1-1; D is unresolved. V was trimmed by 3 bases and J by 1 base, leaving 9 bases between them. Germline CDR1 and CDR2: LNHDA and SQIVND (reference sequence). This CDR3 is built from 14 residues. As DNA, the CDR3 is TGTGCCAGTAGTATGGTCAGGCGGAACACTGAAGCTTTCTTT. This codes for CASSMVRRNTEAFF.

The chain combines TRBV7-6 with TRBJ2-1, with 12 bases aligning to TRBD2. The CDR3 is 17 amino acids. Germline trimming cut 5 bases from V and 5 bases from J; bases unmatched to any gene: 10. Germline V CDR1 and CDR2: SGHVS, FNYEAQ. The CDR3 reads CASSPWTSGVLDNEQFF. DNA of the CDR3: TGTGCCAGCAGCCCTTGGACTAGCGGGGTCCTAGACAATGAGCAGTTCTTC.

This clone was observed a handful of times. The chain couples TRBV7-2 to TRBJ2-2; D may be TRBD1 (8 bases). The CDR3 is 19 amino acids. Germline V gene data show CDR1 as SGHTA and CDR2 as FQGNSA. Trimming cost V 3 bases and J 5 bases, with 25 bases left between them. Here the CDR3 reads CASSFPGGGQGRFTGELFF. Written as DNA, the CDR3 is TGTGCCAGCAGCTTTCCGGGGGGAGGACAGGGTCGCTTTACCGGGGAGCTGTTTTTT.

The chain uses TRBV5-8 and TRBJ2-3, with TRBD1 matching 10 bases. This CDR3 region has 15 residues. Looked up from germline, CDR1 is SGHTS and CDR2 is YDEGEE. V lost 2 bases to trimming and J lost 3 bases; unmatched junction nucleotides: 3. CDR3 bases: TGTGCCAGCAGCTTAGGACAGGGGGGGACAGATACGCAGTATTTT. Its translation: CASSLGQGGTDTQYF.

The rearrangement links TRBV23-1 to TRBJ1-4; 8 bases align to TRBD1. TRBV23-1 belongs to the ORF category, with a function that is uncertain. J gave up 3 bases and V 3 bases, and 6 bases lay outside the gene matches. The CDR3 totals 16 residues. DNA of the CDR3: TGCGCCAGCAGTCAGGACAGGGTATTAGCTAATGAAAAACTGTTTTTT. Amino acids: CASSQDRVLANEKLFF.

The J gene is TRBJ2-2, the V gene TRBV7-9; 8 nucleotides agree with TRBD1. Germline V gene data show CDR1 as SEHNR and CDR2 as FQNEAQ (reference sequence). This CDR3 spans 14 amino acids. The V and J ends lost 5 bases and 7 bases, in that order; junction bases with no gene match: 6. The CDR3 DNA reads TGTGCCAGCAGCAGACAGGGGTCGTACGGGGAGCTGTTTTTT. Its translation: CASSRQGSYGELFF.

The chain is built from TRBV27 and TRBJ2-1; 16 nucleotides line up with TRBD2. After removal of 5 bases from V and 7 bases from J, the junction contained 8 bases not matched to a gene. The germline CDR1 and CDR2 sequences are MNHEY and SMNVEV (reference sequence). The CDR3 covers 17 residues. CDR3 in DNA: TGTGCCAGCAGTCCGGGACTAGCGGGAGGGCCGTCGAATGAGCAGTTCTTC. Translation gives CASSPGLAGGPSNEQFF.

The chain uses TRBV7-2 and TRBJ1-5; possibly TRBD1 for D (5 bases). The length of the CDR3 is 15 residues. Trimming shortened V by 1 base and J by 3 bases, and 10 bases separated the two germline ends. Germline V gene lookup returns CDR1 SGHTA and CDR2 FQGNSA. CDR3 nucleotides: TGTGCCAGCAGCTTAGGGGGGGTACACAATCAGCCCCAGCATTTT. Translation gives CASSLGGVHNQPQHF.

V usage is TRBV5-1 and J usage is TRBJ2-5, with D perhaps matching TRBD2 (6 bases). The CDR3 runs 16 residues. Trimming left V 3 bases short and J 0 bases short, with 15 bases between. Germline assignment: CDR1 SGHRS and CDR2 YFSETQ. This chain's CDR3 is CASSSLHGEDQETQYF. The CDR3 nucleotides are TGCGCCAGCAGCTCCCTTCACGGGGAGGACCAAGAGACCCAGTACTTC.

V usage is TRBV4-1 and J usage is TRBJ2-2; 7 nucleotides match TRBD1. Germline V CDR1 and CDR2: MGHRA, YSYEKL. This CDR3 spans 16 amino acids. V trimming: 3 bases; J trimming: 0 bases; junction bases outside the gene matches: 4. For the CDR3, the DNA is TGCGCCAGCAGCCATGGTGGGACAGCGAACACCGGGGAGCTGTTTTTT. Translating gives CASSHGGTANTGELFF.

The gene calls are TRBV6-5 and TRBJ2-7; 8 bases align to TRBD1. With V trimmed by 4 bases and J by 6 bases, 8 bases remained unmatched. The CDR3 is made up of 14 amino acids. Germline CDR1 MNHEY, CDR2 SVGAGI. The DNA for the CDR3 is TGTGCCAGCAGTTGGGGACAGGATCTTCGCGAGCAGTACTTC. Its protein is CASSWGQDLREQYF.

This clone was detected once. The gene calls are TRBV28 and TRBJ2-1; the match to TRBD1 covers 11 bases. The germline V gene has CDR1 MDHEN and CDR2 SYDVKM. V was pared by 6 bases and J by 4 bases, with 5 bases of the junction left unmatched. This CDR3 has 15 amino acids. In DNA, the CDR3 is TGTGCCAGCAGGGAGGGGACAGGGGGGTACAATGAGCAGTTCTTC. It yields the protein CASREGTGGYNEQFF.

The chain combines TRBV27 with TRBJ2-7, with 8 bases identical to TRBD2. The CDR3 runs to 14 residues. With 4 bases clipped from V and 7 bases from J, the junction kept 9 bases outside the gene matches. The germline V gene has CDR1 MNHEY and CDR2 SMNVEV (reference sequence). CDR3 DNA: TGTGCCAGCAGTTCAGGGACTAGTCCGCAGGAGCAGTACTTC. Amino acid sequence: CASSSGTSPQEQYF.

The gene calls are TRBV11-2 and TRBJ1-2; D is possibly TRBD1 (6 bases). Germline loops: CDR1 SGHAT, CDR2 FQNNGV. CDR3 length: 15 amino acids. The V and J ends lost 3 bases and 0 bases respectively, with 11 bases between them. CDR3 loop: CASSLDSSTNYGYTF. The CDR3 region has the DNA TGTGCCAGCAGCTTGGACAGCAGTACTAACTATGGCTACACCTTC.

The chain joins TRBV14 to TRBJ2-3; no definite D call. The germline V gene encodes CDR1 SGHDN and CDR2 FVKESK. The CDR3 loop spans 16 amino acids. V was cut by 0 bases and J by 4 bases, with 14 bases left in between. DNA of the CDR3: TGTGCCAGCAGCCAAGACCCGGATACAGCCGCAGATACGCAGTATTTT. Its protein is CASSQDPDTAADTQYF.

The chain carries TRBV7-2 and TRBJ2-1, with TRBD1 matching over 9 bases. CDR3 length: 15 residues. The trim removed 5 bases at V and 0 bases at J, leaving 2 bases unmatched. Germline V gives CDR1 SGHTA, CDR2 FQGNSA. In DNA form, the CDR3 reads TGTGCCAGCAGCCGGGACAGGGACTCCTACAATGAGCAGTTCTTC. Translating it yields CASSRDRDSYNEQFF.

The chain recombines TRBV6-2 or TRBV6-3 with TRBJ1-5, with unresolved D. CDR3 length: 14 residues. CDR1 is MNHEY, CDR2 SVGEGT, per germline. Trimming cost V 4 bases and J 1 base, with 8 bases left between them. For the CDR3, the DNA is TGTGCCAGCAGTTGGTCGGTGAGCAATCAGCCCCAGCATTTT. Residues: CASSWSVSNQPQHF.

The chain joins TRBV27 to TRBJ2-1; D perhaps matches TRBD2 (7 bases). CDR3 length: 14 amino acids. The V end lost 3 bases, the J end lost 5 bases, and 11 bases lay between the germline ends. Germline V gene sequence: CDR1 MNHEY, CDR2 SMNVEV (reference sequence). The CDR3 here is CASSLGGPHNEQFF. The CDR3 region has the DNA TGTGCCAGCAGTTTGGGGGGGCCGCACAATGAGCAGTTCTTC.